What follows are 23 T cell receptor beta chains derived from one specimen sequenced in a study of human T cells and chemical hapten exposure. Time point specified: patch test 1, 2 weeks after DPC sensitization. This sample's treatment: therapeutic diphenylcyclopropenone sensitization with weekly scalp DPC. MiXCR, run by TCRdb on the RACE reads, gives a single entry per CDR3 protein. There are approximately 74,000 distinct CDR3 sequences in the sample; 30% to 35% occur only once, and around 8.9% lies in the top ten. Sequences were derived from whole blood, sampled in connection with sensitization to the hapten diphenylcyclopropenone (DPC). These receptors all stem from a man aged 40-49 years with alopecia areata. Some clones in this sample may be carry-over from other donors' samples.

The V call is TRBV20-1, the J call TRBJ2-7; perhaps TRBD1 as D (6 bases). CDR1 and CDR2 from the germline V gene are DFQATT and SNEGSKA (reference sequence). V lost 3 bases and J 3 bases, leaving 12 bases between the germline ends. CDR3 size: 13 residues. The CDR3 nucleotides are TGCAGTGCTAGCATAGGGACAAGCTACGAGCAGTACTTC. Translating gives CSASIGTSYEQYF.

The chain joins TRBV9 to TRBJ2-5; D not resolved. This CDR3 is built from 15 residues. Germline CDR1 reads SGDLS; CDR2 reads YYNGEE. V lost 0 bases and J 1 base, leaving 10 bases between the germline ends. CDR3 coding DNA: TGTGCCAGCAGCGTAGGGGCGGCTCGCCAAGAGACCCAGTACTTC. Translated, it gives CASSVGAARQETQYF.

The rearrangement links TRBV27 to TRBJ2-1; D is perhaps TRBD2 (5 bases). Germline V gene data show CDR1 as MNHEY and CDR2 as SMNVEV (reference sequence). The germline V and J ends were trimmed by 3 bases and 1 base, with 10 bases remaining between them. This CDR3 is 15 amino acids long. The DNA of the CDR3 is TGTGCCAGCAGTTTGCAAGCGGATTCCTACAATGAGCAGTTCTTC. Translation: CASSLQADSYNEQFF.

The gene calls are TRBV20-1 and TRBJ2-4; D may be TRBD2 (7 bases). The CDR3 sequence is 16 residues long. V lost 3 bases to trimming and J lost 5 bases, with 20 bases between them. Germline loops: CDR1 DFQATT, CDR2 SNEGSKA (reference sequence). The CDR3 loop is CSARIGGDDRENIQYF. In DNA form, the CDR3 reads TGCAGTGCTAGGATAGGGGGGGATGATCGCGAAAACATTCAGTACTTC.

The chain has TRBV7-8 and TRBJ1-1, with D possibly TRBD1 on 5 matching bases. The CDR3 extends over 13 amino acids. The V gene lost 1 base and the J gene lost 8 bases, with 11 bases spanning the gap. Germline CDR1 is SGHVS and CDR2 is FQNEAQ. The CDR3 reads CASSLVFQGEAFF. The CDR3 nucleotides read TGTGCCAGCAGCTTAGTATTTCAGGGCGAAGCTTTCTTT.

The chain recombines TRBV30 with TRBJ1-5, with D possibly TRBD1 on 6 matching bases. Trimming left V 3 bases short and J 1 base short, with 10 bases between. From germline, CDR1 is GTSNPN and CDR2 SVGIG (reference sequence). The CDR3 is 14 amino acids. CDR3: CAWRGDRSNQPQHF. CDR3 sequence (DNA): TGTGCCTGGAGGGGAGACAGGAGCAATCAGCCCCAGCATTTT.

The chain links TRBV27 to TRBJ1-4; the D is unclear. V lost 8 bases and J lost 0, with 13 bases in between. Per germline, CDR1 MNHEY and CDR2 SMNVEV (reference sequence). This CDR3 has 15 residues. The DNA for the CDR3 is TGTGCCAGCCGTCCCCAACTTGCAACTAATGAAAAACTGTTTTTT. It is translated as CASRPQLATNEKLFF.

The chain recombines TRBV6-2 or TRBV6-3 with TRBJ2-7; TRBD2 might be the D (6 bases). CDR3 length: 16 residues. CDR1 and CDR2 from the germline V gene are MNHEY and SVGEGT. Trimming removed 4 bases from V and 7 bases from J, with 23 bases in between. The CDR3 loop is CASSSPRGLHAGEQYF. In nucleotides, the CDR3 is TGTGCCAGCAGTTCGCCCCGGGGCCTTCACGCGGGGGAGCAGTACTTC.

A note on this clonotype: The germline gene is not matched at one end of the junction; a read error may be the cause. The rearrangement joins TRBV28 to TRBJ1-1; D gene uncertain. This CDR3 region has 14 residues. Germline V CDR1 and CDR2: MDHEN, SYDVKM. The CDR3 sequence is CASSRPPGDTETFF. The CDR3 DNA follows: TGTGCCAGCAGTCGACCCCCCGGCGACACTGAAACTTTCTTT. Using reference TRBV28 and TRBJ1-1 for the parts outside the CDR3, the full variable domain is DVKVTQSSRYLVKRTGEKVFLECVQDMDHENMFWYRQDPGLGLRLIYFSYDVKMKEKGDIPEGYSVSREKKERFSLILESASTNQTSMYLCASSRPPGDTETFFGQGTRLTVV.

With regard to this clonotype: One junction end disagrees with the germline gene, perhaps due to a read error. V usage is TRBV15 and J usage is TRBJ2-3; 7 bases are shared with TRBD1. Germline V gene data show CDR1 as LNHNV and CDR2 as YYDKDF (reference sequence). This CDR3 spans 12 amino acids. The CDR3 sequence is CATSRDGQVRNF. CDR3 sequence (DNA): TGTGCCACCAGCAGAGACGGACAGGTCAGGAATTTT.

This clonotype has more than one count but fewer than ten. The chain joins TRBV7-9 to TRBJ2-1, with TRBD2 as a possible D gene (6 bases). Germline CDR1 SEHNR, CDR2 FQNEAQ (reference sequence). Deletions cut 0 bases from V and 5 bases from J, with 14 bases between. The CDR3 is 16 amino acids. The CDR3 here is CASSLAGLASHNEQFF. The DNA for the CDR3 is TGTGCCAGCAGCTTAGCGGGGCTAGCGAGTCACAATGAGCAGTTCTTC.

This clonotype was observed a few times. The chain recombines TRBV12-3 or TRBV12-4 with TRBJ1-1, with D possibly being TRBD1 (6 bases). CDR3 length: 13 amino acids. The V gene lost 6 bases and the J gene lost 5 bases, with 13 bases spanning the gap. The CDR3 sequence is CASRFSTGTEAFF. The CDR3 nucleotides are TGTGCCAGCAGGTTCTCCACAGGGACTGAAGCTTTCTTT.

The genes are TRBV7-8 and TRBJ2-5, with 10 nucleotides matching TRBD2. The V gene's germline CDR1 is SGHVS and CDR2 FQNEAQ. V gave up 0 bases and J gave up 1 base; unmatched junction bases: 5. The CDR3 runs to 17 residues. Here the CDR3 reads CASSLARASGGQETQYF. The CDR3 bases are TGTGCCAGCAGCTTAGCGCGGGCTAGCGGGGGCCAAGAGACCCAGTACTTC.

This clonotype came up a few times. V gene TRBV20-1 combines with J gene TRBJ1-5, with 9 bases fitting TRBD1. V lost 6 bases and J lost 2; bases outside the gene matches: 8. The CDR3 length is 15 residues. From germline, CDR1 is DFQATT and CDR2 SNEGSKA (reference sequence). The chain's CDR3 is CSANRDRDGNQPQHF. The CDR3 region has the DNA TGCAGTGCCAACCGGGACAGGGACGGCAATCAGCCCCAGCATTTT.

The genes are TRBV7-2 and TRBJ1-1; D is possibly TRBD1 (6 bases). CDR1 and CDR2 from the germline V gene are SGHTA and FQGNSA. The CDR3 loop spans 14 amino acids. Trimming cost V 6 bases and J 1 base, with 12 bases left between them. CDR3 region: CASRGAVTNTEAFF. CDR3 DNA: TGTGCCAGCAGGGGGGCAGTTACGAACACTGAAGCTTTCTTT. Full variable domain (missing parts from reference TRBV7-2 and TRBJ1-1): GAGVSQSPSNKVTEKGKDVELRCDPISGHTALYWYRQSLGQGLEFLIYFQGNSAPDKSGLPSDRFSAERTGGSVSTLTIQRTQQEDSAVYLCASRGAVTNTEAFFGQGTRLTVV.

The DNA of the CDR3 is TGTGCCAGCAGCTTCAGGTCCCCTAGCACAGATACGCAGTATTTT. This translates into CASSFRSPSTDTQYF. The chain uses TRBV7-8 and TRBJ2-3; D is unresolved. V was trimmed by 3 bases and J by 0 bases, leaving 10 bases between them. Germline values: CDR1 SGHVS, CDR2 FQNEAQ. The length of the CDR3 is 15 residues.

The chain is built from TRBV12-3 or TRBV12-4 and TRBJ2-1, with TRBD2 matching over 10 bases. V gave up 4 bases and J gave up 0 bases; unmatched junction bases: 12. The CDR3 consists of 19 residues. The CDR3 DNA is TGTGCCAGCAGTTCAGTGACTAGCGGGCTTAAGAGCTCCTACAATGAGCAGTTCTTC. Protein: CASSSVTSGLKSSYNEQFF.

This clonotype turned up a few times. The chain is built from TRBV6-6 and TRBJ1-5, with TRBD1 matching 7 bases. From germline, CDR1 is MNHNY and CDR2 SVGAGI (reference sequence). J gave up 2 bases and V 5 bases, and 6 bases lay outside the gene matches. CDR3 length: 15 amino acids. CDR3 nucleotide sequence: TGTGCCAGCAGTACCGACAGGGCTGGCAATCAGCCCCAGCATTTT. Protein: CASSTDRAGNQPQHF.

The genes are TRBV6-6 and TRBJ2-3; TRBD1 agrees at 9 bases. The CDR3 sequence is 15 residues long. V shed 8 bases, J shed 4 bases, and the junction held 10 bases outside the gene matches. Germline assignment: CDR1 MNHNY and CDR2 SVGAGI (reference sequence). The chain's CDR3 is CASRDRVLEADTQYF. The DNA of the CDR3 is TGTGCCAGCCGGGACAGGGTTTTGGAGGCAGATACGCAGTATTTT.

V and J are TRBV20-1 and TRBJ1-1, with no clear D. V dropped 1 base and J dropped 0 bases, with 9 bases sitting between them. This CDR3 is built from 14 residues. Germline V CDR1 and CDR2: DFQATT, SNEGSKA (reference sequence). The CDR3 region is CSARGDLMNTEAFF. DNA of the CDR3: TGCAGTGCTAGAGGGGATCTCATGAACACTGAAGCTTTCTTT.

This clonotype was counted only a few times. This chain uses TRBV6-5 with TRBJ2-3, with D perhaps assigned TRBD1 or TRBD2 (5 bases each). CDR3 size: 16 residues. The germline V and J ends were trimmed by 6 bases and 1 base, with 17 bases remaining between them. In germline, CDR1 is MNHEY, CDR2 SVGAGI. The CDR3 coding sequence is TGTGCCAGCAGCCTGGGGGTCCGCTCGGGCACAGATACGCAGTATTTT. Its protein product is CASSLGVRSGTDTQYF.

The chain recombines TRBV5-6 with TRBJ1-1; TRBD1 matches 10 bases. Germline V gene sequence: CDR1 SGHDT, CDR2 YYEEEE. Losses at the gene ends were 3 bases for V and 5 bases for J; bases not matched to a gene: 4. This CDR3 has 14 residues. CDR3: CASSWGTGVTEAFF. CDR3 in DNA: TGTGCCAGCAGCTGGGGGACAGGGGTTACTGAAGCTTTCTTT.

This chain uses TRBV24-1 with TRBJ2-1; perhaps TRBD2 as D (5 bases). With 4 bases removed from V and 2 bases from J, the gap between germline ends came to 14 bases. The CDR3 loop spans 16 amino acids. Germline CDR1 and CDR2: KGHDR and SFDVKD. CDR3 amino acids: CATSDPQGSAYNEQFF. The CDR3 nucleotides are TGTGCCACCAGTGACCCTCAAGGGAGCGCCTACAATGAGCAGTTCTTC.